The sequence of this TCR beta chain was determined in a study of T-cell reconstitution after alpha-beta-depleted transplantation in children (dated by TCRdb to about 2016). About the investigation overall: Using TCR repertoire profiling, the study quantitatively followed how T-cell immune reconstitution unfolded in children after TCRalphabeta/CD19-depleted allogeneic hematopoietic cell transplantation.

Based on the germline V gene (reference sequence), the CDR1 and CDR2 sequences are DFQATT and SNEGSKA. Cut back by 3 bases and 1 base, the V and J ends lie 6 bases apart. Measured from the cysteine to the phenylalanine, the CDR3 is 12 residues long. The sequence is cut down to CDR3 DNA, 36 bases in frame from base 1. This clonotype was detected ten times or more. The antigen it binds to is not known. Base-call qualities are not available, and no considerably larger clone is one nucleotide away. Preparation of the library involved PCR. Sequencing instrument: Illumina HiSeq 2500. Molecular barcoding was employed in the preparation of TCR libraries, with unique molecular identifiers being used to normalize TCRbeta repertoire quantification. TCRdb ran its own pipeline on the public reads, namely fastp trimming at Q25 and MiXCR clone calling, and kept in-frame beta chains. Every entry covers one CDR3 protein and lists the most common genes and DNA from its rows. Across this sample there are roughly 23,000 distinct CDR3 sequences, with about 11% seen only once. The ten largest clones represent roughly a quarter of the sample.

This TCR derives from a human donor who donated a stem cell graft to a child with chronic granulomatous disease. This sequence uses TRBV20-1 and TRBJ1-1; the D gene lacks a confident call. The material was PBMCs from the stem cell graft donor, obtained from the stem cell graft. CDR3 region: CSARRTNTEAFF. The nucleotides read TGCAGTGCTAGGAGAACGAACACTGAAGCTTTCTTT.